The clone carrying this TCR beta chain appeared many times. The data originate from a study of blood T cell repertoires in COVID-19. Looking at the study overall: Samples representing acute and convalescent COVID-19 were sourced from the United States, Italy and Spain.

As originally analysed: It was from reference gene primer amplification that nucleated cell counts were estimated. Repertoires were generated with immunoSEQ multiplex PCR, while TCRdb's copy carries only in-frame clones and drops some. V and J calls and clone size come straight from that table; D and trimming were deduced from the DNA. Among roughly 200,000 clones, around 76% were seen once, and the ten largest hold around 7.9%. This clonotype was sampled from a woman between 45 and 65 years old with active or convalescent COVID-19. The sequencing input was peripheral blood.

The CDR3 spells CSVNRGTGNEQFF. CDR3 nucleotides: TGCAGCGTCAACAGGGGGACGGGTAATGAGCAGTTCTTC. This chain connects TRBV29-1 to TRBJ2-1; 8 nucleotides line up with TRBD1. Germline CDR1 reads SQVTM; CDR2 reads ANQGSEA. This CDR3 has 13 amino acids. V dropped 6 bases and J dropped 7; count of bases not matched to a gene: 8.